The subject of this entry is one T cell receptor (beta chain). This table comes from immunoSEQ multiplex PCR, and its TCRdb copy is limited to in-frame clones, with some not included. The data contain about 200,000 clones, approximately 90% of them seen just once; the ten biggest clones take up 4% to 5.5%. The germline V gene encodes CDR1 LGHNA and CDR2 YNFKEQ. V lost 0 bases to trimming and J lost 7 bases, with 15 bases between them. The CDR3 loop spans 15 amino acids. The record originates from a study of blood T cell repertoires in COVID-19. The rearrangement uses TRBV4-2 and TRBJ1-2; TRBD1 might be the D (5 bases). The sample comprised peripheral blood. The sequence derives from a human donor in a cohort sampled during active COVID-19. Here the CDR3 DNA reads TGTGCCAGCAGCCAAGATGGGCCGGCAGGGCCTGGCTACACCTTC. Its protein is CASSQDGPAGPGYTF.